These T cell receptor beta chains were read from a single sample in a study of blood T cell repertoires in COVID-19. The table came from immunoSEQ multiplex PCR; TCRdb's copy has only in-frame clones and leaves some out. The sample has tens of thousands of clones; 87% are singletons. The sequencing sample was made of peripheral blood. The receptors originated from a woman between 50 and 59 years old with acute or convalescent COVID-19. Each CDR3 is given with its conserved first and last residue. Fields, in order: J gene, clone size, V gene, D gene, CDR3 protein, CDR3 DNA. A D gene is named only where the DNA matches it firmly. Clone size is stated in some rows and not others, as once, few, many or a class when expanded.

J: TRBJ2-7
size: NA
V: TRBV28
D: TRBD1
CDR3: CASSFVVTGGRPYEQYF
DNA: TGTGCCAGCAGTTTTGTTGTCACAGGGGGCAGGCCCTACGAGCAGTACTTC

J: TRBJ2-3
size: NA
V: TRBV7-3
D: NA
CDR3: CASSRTVGPDTQYF
DNA: TGTGCCAGCAGCCGTACGGTGGGGCCAGATACGCAGTATTTT

J: TRBJ1-3
size: few
V: TRBV7-8
D: NA
CDR3: CASSLWGGSGNTIYF
DNA: TGTGCCAGCAGCTTATGGGGGGGCTCTGGAAACACCATATATTTT

J: TRBJ1-2
size: NA
V: TRBV11-2
D: TRBD1
CDR3: CASSLDRQGNYGYTF
DNA: TGTGCCAGCAGCTTAGACAGACAGGGGAACTATGGCTACACCTTC

J: TRBJ1-4
size: once
V: TRBV28
D: NA
CDR3: CASRPQGAGGEKLFF
DNA: TGTGCCAGCAGACCCCAGGGCGCTGGCGGTGAAAAACTGTTTTTT

J: TRBJ2-2
size: NA
V: TRBV2
D: TRBD2
CDR3: CASSRGGLAGGVGGELFF
DNA: TGTGCCAGCAGTCGCGGCGGACTAGCGGGGGGTGTCGGCGGGGAGCTGTTTTTT

J: TRBJ2-3
size: NA
V: TRBV5-4
D: TRBD2
CDR3: CASSLTSGGGDTQYF
DNA: TGTGCCAGCAGCCTGACTAGCGGGGGAGGAGATACGCAGTATTTT

J: TRBJ1-2
size: NA
V: TRBV19
D: NA
CDR3: CASEPSGGRDGYTF
DNA: TGTGCCAGTGAACCCTCGGGGGGCAGGGATGGCTACACCTTC

J: TRBJ2-5
size: NA
V: TRBV5-8
D: NA
CDR3: CASSFLENQETQYF
DNA: TGTGCCAGCAGCTTTCTCGAGAACCAAGAGACCCAGTACTTC

J: TRBJ2-5
size: NA
V: TRBV4-3
D: NA
CDR3: CASSQYAGSGRQETQYF
DNA: TGCGCCAGCAGCCAATACGCGGGAAGCGGTCGGCAAGAGACCCAGTACTTC

J: TRBJ2-7
size: NA
V: TRBV15
D: NA
CDR3: CATSRDTGSYEQYF
DNA: TGTGCCACCAGCAGAGATACGGGATCCTACGAGCAGTACTTC

J: TRBJ1-2
size: NA
V: TRBV6-5
D: NA
CDR3: CASSYSGFNGYTF
DNA: TGTGCCAGCAGTTACAGCGGGTTTAATGGCTACACCTTC

J: TRBJ2-7
size: NA
V: TRBV5-4
D: TRBD1
CDR3: CASSRDRDKEQYF
DNA: TGTGCCAGCAGCCGGGACAGGGATAAGGAGCAGTACTTC

J: TRBJ1-2
size: NA
V: TRBV7-9
D: NA
CDR3: CASLGQGNYGYTF
DNA: TGTGCCAGCCTCGGGCAGGGCAACTATGGCTACACCTTC

J: TRBJ2-3
size: NA
V: TRBV18
D: TRBD1
CDR3: CASSPGTETDTQYF
DNA: TGTGCCAGCTCACCCGGGACAGAGACAGATACGCAGTATTTT

J: TRBJ1-6
size: NA
V: TRBV10-3
D: NA
CDR3: CATSREGLNSPLHF
DNA: TGTGCCACCAGCAGGGAGGGGTTGAACTCACCCCTCCACTTT

J: TRBJ2-7
size: NA
V: TRBV27
D: NA
CDR3: CASALTDTYEQYF
DNA: TGTGCCAGCGCCCTGACAGACACCTACGAGCAGTACTTC

J: TRBJ2-5
size: NA
V: TRBV28
D: NA
CDR3: CASSFLETQYF
DNA: TGTGCCAGCAGTTTCTTAGAGACCCAGTACTTC

J: TRBJ2-1
size: NA
V: TRBV21-1
D: NA
CDR3: CASSKRGLAGGYNEQFF
DNA: TGTGCCAGCAGCAAAAGGGGACTAGCGGGGGGGTACAATGAGCAGTTCTTC

J: TRBJ1-1
size: NA
V: TRBV29-1
D: NA
CDR3: CSVDLGTNTEAFF
DNA: TGCAGCGTTGATTTGGGCACGAACACTGAAGCTTTCTTT

J: TRBJ1-6
size: NA
V: TRBV7-3
D: NA
CDR3: CASSLTRGNSPLHF
DNA: TGTGCCAGCAGCCTGACCCGAGGGAATTCACCCCTCCACTTT

J: TRBJ2-7
size: NA
V: TRBV19
D: TRBD2
CDR3: CASSPGLANNEQYF
DNA: TGTGCCAGTAGTCCGGGACTAGCCAATAACGAGCAGTACTTC

J: TRBJ1-6
size: once
V: TRBV5-1
D: NA
CDR3: CASRTESSYNSPLHF
DNA: TGCGCCAGCAGGACGGAGAGCTCCTATAATTCACCCCTCCACTTT

J: TRBJ2-5
size: NA
V: TRBV18
D: TRBD2
CDR3: CASSPPGLSPETQYF
DNA: TGTGCCAGCTCTCCCCCGGGACTATCTCCAGAGACCCAGTACTTC

J: TRBJ2-2
size: NA
V: TRBV28
D: NA
CDR3: CASSLPGADGGNTGELFF
DNA: TGTGCCAGCAGCTTGCCGGGAGCCGACGGGGGGAACACCGGGGAGCTGTTTTTT

J: TRBJ1-2
size: once
V: TRBV7-2
D: TRBD1
CDR3: CASSLDRNGYTF
DNA: TGTGCCAGCAGCTTGGACAGGAATGGCTACACCTTC

J: TRBJ2-3
size: NA
V: TRBV3-1/TRBV3-2
D: NA
CDR3: CASSQFGTQYF
DNA: TGTGCCAGCAGCCAATTCGGTACGCAGTATTTT

J: TRBJ1-1
size: NA
V: TRBV29-1
D: NA
CDR3: CSVATVMNTEAFF
DNA: TGCAGCGTCGCAACAGTGATGAACACTGAAGCTTTCTTT

J: TRBJ2-1
size: NA
V: TRBV4-2
D: NA
CDR3: CASSQGSRSTLYNEQFF
DNA: TGTGCCAGCAGCCAAGGATCCCGGAGTACGCTTTACAATGAGCAGTTCTTC

J: TRBJ2-3
size: NA
V: TRBV18
D: TRBD1
CDR3: CASSPPWGTGQRTDTQYF
DNA: TGTGCCAGCTCACCACCGTGGGGGACAGGCCAGCGCACAGATACGCAGTATTTT

J: TRBJ1-1
size: NA
V: TRBV7-2
D: TRBD1
CDR3: CASSAFPGQGLGAFF
DNA: TGTGCCAGCAGCGCCTTCCCGGGACAGGGGCTAGGAGCTTTCTTT

J: TRBJ1-3
size: NA
V: TRBV30
D: NA
CDR3: CAIEQGNGNTIYF
DNA: TGTGCCATAGAACAGGGAAATGGAAACACCATATATTTT

J: TRBJ2-5
size: NA
V: TRBV7-3
D: NA
CDR3: CASSRGVRERETQYF
DNA: TGTGCCAGCAGCCGCGGGGTACGGGAACGGGAGACCCAGTACTTC

J: TRBJ2-1
size: NA
V: TRBV5-5
D: NA
CDR3: CASSLWSQPAYNEQFF
DNA: TGTGCCAGCAGCTTGTGGTCACAGCCGGCCTACAATGAGCAGTTCTTC

J: TRBJ2-7
size: NA
V: TRBV18
D: NA
CDR3: CASSQGLESGEQYF
DNA: TGTGCCAGCTCACAGGGACTTGAGAGCGGCGAGCAGTACTTC

J: TRBJ2-3
size: once
V: TRBV7-6
D: NA
CDR3: CASSSVSGSFDTQYF
DNA: TGTGCCAGCAGCTCTGTGAGTGGGAGTTTCGATACGCAGTATTTT

J: TRBJ2-2
size: once
V: TRBV9
D: NA
CDR3: CASSVGGGNTGELFF
DNA: TGTGCCAGCAGCGTTGGAGGGGGCAACACCGGGGAGCTGTTTTTT

J: TRBJ2-1
size: NA
V: TRBV5-4
D: NA
CDR3: CASSRETGTANEQFF
DNA: TGTGCCAGCAGCCGGGAGACCGGGACAGCGAATGAGCAGTTCTTC

J: TRBJ1-4
size: NA
V: TRBV6-1
D: NA
CDR3: CASSETQVGEKLFF
DNA: TGTGCCAGCAGTGAAACTCAGGTTGGGGAAAAACTGTTTTTT

J: TRBJ2-1
size: NA
V: TRBV18
D: NA
CDR3: CASSPPGKSSYNEQFF
DNA: TGTGCCAGCTCACCCCCCGGGAAGAGCTCCTACAATGAGCAGTTCTTC

J: TRBJ2-1
size: NA
V: TRBV24-1
D: TRBD1
CDR3: CATEGTGSYNEQFF
DNA: TGTGCCACCGAGGGGACAGGTTCCTACAATGAGCAGTTCTTC

J: TRBJ1-1
size: NA
V: TRBV6-1
D: NA
CDR3: CASSELRQNTEAFF
DNA: TGTGCCAGCAGTGAATTGCGGCAAAACACTGAAGCTTTCTTT

J: TRBJ1-2
size: once
V: TRBV19
D: TRBD1
CDR3: CASSIGATGPHGYTF
DNA: TGTGCCAGTAGTATAGGCGCGACAGGGCCTCATGGCTACACCTTC

J: TRBJ1-2
size: NA
V: TRBV19
D: NA
CDR3: CASSRGMYYGYTF
DNA: TGTGCCAGTAGTAGAGGGATGTACTATGGCTACACCTTC

J: TRBJ2-3
size: NA
V: TRBV5-5
D: NA
CDR3: CASRFPSSWDTPGDTQYF
DNA: TGTGCCAGCAGATTTCCCTCCTCGTGGGACACTCCAGGAGATACGCAGTATTTT